This T cell receptor (beta chain) was captured in a study of shared clonotypes between healthy human individuals. Regarding the study as a whole: Only blood underwent sampling, and tissue repertoires likely differ.

TCRdb keeps only in-frame clones here, not all; method: immunoSEQ multiplex PCR. The top ten hold about 13% of the sample, which has about 470,000 clones, more than 75% seen once. Genomic DNA of unsorted samples came from around 84 million PBMCs. With regard to this clone: What it recognizes is unknown. Other DNA sequences of this sample code for an identical CDR3.

This CDR3 is 14 amino acids long. Per the germline V gene, CDR1 is KGHSH and CDR2 is LQKENI. V was pared by 3 bases and J by 6 bases, with 3 bases of the junction left unmatched. This chain connects TRBV18 to TRBJ2-7; 12 bases match TRBD1. The receptor comes from a woman aged 40-49 years in good health. Some clones in this sample may be carry-over from other donors' samples. Sequenced material: PBMCs. CDR3 loop: CASSPGQGAFEQYF. DNA of the CDR3: TGTGCCAGCTCACCGGGACAGGGGGCATTCGAGCAGTACTTC.